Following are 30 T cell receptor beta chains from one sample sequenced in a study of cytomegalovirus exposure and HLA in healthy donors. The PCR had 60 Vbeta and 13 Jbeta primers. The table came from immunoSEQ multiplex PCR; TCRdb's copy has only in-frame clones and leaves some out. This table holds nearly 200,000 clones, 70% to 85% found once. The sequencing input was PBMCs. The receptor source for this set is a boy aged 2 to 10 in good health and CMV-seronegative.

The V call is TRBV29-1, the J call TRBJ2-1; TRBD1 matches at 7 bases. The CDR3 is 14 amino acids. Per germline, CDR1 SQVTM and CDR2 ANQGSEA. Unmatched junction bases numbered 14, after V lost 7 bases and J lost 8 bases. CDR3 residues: CSAETTQGVDEQFF. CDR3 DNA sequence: TGCAGCGCGGAGACAACTCAGGGGGTCGATGAGCAGTTCTTC.

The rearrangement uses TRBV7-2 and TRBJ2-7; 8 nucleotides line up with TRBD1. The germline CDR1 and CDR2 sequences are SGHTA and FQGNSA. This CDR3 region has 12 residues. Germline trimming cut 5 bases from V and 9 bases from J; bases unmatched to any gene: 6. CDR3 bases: TGTGCCAGCAGCCCAGGGGGCCCAGGGCAGTACTTC. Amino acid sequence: CASSPGGPGQYF. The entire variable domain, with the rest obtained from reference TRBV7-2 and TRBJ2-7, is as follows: GAGVSQSPSNKVTEKGKDVELRCDPISGHTALYWYRQSLGQGLEFLIYFQGNSAPDKSGLPSDRFSAERTGGSVSTLTIQRTQQEDSAVYLCASSPGGPGQYFGPGTRLTVT.

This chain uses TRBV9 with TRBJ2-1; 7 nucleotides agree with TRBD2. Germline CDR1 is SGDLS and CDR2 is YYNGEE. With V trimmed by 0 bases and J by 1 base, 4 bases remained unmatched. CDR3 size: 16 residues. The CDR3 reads CASSVEGAGSYNEQFF. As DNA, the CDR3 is TGTGCCAGCAGCGTAGAGGGAGCGGGGTCCTACAATGAGCAGTTCTTC.

The CDR3 sequence is CASSEAPYSGGNTIYF. The CDR3 nucleotides read TGTGCCAGCAGTGAAGCACCTTACAGTGGTGGAAACACCATATATTTT. This chain connects TRBV6-1 to TRBJ1-3; D not resolved. This CDR3 has 16 amino acids. Trimming removed 0 bases at V and 3 bases at J, with 12 bases between. Germline lookup yields CDR1 MNHNS and CDR2 SASEGT.

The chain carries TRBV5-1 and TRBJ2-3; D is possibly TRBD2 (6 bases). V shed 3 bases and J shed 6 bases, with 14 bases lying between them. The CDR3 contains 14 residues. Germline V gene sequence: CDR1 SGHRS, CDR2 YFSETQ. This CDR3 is CASSWTKGADTQYF. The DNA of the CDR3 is TGCGCCAGCAGCTGGACTAAAGGGGCGGATACGCAGTATTTT.

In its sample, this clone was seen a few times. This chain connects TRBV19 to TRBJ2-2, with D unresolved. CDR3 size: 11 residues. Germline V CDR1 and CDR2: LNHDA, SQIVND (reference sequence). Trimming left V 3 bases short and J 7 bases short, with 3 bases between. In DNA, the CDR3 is TGTGCCAGTAGTATCGGCGGGGAGCTGTTTTTT. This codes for CASSIGGELFF.

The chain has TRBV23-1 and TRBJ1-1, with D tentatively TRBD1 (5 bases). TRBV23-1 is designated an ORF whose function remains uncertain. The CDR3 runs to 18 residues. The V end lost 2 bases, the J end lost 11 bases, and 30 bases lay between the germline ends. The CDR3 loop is CASSQKPPRARQGDLAFF. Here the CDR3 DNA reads TGCGCCAGCAGTCAAAAGCCCCCGCGGGCACGACAAGGGGACTTGGCTTTCTTT.

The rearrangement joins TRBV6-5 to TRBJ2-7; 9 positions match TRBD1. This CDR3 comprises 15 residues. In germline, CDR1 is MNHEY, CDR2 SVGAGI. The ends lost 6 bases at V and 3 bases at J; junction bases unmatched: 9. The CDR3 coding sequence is TGTGCCAGCAGCTACAGGGGGCAAAAGGGCTACGAGCAGTACTTC. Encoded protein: CASSYRGQKGYEQYF.

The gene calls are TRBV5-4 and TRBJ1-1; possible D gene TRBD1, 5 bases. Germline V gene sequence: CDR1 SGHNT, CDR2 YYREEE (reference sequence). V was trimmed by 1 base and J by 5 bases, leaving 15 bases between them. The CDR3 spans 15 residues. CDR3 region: CASSLQAGRGTEAFF. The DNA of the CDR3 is TGTGCCAGCAGCTTGCAGGCGGGGCGCGGTACTGAAGCTTTCTTT.

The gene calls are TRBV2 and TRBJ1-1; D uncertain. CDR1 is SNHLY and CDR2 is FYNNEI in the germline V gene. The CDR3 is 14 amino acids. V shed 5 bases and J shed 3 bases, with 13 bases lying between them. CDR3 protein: CASSNILMDTEAFF. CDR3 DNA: TGTGCCAGCAGTAATATACTAATGGACACTGAAGCTTTCTTT.

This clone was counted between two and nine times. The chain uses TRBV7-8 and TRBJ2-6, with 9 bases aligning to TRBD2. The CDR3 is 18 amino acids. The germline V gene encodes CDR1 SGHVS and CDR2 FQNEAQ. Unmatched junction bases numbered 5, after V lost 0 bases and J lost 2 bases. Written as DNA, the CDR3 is TGTGCCAGCAGCTTAGCGCGGGGGGGCTGGGCTGGGGCCAACGTCCTGACTTTC. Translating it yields CASSLARGGWAGANVLTF.

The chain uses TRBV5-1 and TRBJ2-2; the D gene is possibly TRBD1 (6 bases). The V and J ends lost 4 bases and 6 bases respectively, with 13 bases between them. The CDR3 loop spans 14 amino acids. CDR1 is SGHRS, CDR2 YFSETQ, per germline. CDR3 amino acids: CASSVQGPSGELFF. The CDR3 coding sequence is TGCGCCAGCAGCGTGCAGGGGCCGTCCGGGGAGCTGTTTTTT. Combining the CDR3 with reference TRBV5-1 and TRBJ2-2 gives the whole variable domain KAGVTQTPRYLIKTRGQQVTLSCSPISGHRSVSWYQQTPGQGLQFLFEYFSETQRNKGNFPGRFSGRQFSNSRSEMNVSTLELGDSALYLCASSVQGPSGELFFGEGSRLTVL.

CDR3 nucleotide sequence: TGTGCCAGCAGCATCGACAGGCCTAGTGGCTACACCTTC. Its translation is CASSIDRPSGYTF. The J gene is TRBJ1-2, the V gene TRBV5-6; the D gene is possibly TRBD1 (6 bases). Trimming shortened V by 4 bases and J by 7 bases, and 14 bases separated the two germline ends. CDR1 and CDR2 from the germline V gene are SGHDT and YYEEEE. The CDR3 is made up of 13 amino acids.

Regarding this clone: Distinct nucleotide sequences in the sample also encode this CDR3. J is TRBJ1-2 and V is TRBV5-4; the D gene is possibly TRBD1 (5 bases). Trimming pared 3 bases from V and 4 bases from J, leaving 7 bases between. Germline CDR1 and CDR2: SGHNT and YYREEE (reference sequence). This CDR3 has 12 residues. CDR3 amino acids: CASSSDSYGYTF. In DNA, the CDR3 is TGTGCCAGCAGCTCAGACAGCTATGGCTACACCTTC.

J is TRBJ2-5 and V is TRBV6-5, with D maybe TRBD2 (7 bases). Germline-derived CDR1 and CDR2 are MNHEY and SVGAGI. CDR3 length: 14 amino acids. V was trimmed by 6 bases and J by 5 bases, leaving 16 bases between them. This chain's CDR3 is CASRRLGGEETQYF. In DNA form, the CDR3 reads TGTGCCAGCAGGAGACTAGGGGGGGAGGAGACCCAGTACTTC.

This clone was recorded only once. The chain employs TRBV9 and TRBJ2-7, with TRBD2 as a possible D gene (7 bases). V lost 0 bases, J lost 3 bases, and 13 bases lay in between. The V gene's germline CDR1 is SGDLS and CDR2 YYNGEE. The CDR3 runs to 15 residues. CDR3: CASSVEGGGGYEQYF. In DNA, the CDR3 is TGTGCCAGCAGCGTAGAAGGCGGGGGCGGCTACGAGCAGTACTTC.

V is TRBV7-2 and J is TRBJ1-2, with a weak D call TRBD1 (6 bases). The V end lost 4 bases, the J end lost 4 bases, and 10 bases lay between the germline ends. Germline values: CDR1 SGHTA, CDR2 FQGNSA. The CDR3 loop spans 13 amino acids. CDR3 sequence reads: CASSSDSLYGYTF. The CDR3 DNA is TGTGCCAGCAGCTCGGACAGTCTCTATGGCTACACCTTC.

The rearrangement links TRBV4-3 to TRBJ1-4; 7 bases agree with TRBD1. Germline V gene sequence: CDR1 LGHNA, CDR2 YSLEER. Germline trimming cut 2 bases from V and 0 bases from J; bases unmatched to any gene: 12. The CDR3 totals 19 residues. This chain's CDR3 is CASSQLGGLPTTTNEKLFF. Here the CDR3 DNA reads TGCGCCAGCAGCCAACTAGGGGGCCTTCCGACAACAACTAATGAAAAACTGTTTTTT.

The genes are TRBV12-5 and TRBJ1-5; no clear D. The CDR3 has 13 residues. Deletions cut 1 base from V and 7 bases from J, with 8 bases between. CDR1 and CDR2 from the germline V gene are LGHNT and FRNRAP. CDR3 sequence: CASGLGGGQPQHF. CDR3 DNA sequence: TGTGCTAGTGGTTTGGGAGGCGGGCAGCCCCAGCATTTT.

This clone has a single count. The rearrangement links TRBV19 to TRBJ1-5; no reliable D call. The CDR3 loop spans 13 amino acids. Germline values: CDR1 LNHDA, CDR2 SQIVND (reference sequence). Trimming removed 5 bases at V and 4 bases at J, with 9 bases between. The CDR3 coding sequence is TGTGCCAGTAGTCAGGCTACAAATCAGCCCCAGCATTTT. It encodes CASSQATNQPQHF.

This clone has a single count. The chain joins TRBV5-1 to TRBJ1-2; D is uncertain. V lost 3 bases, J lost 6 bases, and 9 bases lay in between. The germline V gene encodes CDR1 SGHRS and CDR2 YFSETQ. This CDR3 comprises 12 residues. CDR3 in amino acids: CASSSFRDGYTF. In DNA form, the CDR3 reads TGCGCCAGCAGCTCCTTCCGGGATGGCTACACCTTC. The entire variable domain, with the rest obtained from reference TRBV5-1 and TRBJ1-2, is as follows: KAGVTQTPRYLIKTRGQQVTLSCSPISGHRSVSWYQQTPGQGLQFLFEYFSETQRNKGNFPGRFSGRQFSNSRSEMNVSTLELGDSALYLCASSSFRDGYTFGSGTRLTVV.

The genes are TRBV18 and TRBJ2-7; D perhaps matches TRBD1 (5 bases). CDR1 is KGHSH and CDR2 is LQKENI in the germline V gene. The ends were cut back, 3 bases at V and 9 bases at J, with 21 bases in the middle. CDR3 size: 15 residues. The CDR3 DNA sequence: TGTGCCAGCTCACCTCGCGGACACCCCAATTGGGGGCAGTACTTC. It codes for CASSPRGHPNWGQYF.

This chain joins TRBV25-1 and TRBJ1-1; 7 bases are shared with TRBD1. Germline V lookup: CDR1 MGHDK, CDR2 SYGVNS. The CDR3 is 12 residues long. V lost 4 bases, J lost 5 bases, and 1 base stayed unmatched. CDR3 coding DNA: TGTGCCAGCAGTGCAGGGGGGACTGAAGCTTTCTTT. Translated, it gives CASSAGGTEAFF.

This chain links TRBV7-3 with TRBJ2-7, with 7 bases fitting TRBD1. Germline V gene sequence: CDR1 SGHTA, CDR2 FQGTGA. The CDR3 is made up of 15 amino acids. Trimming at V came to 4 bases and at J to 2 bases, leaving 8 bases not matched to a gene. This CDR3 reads CASSWGQSPTYEQYF. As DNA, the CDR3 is TGTGCCAGCAGCTGGGGACAGAGTCCCACCTACGAGCAGTACTTC.

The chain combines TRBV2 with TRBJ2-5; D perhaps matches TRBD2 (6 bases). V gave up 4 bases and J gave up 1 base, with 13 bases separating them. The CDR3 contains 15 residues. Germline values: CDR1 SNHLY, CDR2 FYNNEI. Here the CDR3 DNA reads TGTGCCAGCAGTGGAATTAGGGGACTCCAAGAGACCCAGTACTTC. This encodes CASSGIRGLQETQYF.

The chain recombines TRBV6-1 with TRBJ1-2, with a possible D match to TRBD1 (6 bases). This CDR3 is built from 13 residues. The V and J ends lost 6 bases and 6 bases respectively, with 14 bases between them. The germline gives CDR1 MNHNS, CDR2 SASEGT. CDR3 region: CASRFLTGHGYTF. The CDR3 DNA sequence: TGTGCCAGCAGGTTCTTAACAGGGCATGGCTACACCTTC.

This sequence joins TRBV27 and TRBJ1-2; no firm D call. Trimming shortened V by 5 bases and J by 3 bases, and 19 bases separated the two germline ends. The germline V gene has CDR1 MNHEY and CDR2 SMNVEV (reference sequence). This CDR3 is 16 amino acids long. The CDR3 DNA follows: TGTGCCAGCAGTCTGGTTGGGCCATCTTCGGACTATGGCTACACCTTC. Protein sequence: CASSLVGPSSDYGYTF.

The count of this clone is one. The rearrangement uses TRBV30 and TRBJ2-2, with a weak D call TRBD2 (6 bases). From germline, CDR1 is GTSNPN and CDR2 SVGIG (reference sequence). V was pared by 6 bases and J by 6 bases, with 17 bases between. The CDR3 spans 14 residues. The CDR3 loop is CACRWGDHPGELFF. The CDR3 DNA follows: TGTGCCTGCCGGTGGGGGGACCACCCCGGGGAGCTGTTTTTT.

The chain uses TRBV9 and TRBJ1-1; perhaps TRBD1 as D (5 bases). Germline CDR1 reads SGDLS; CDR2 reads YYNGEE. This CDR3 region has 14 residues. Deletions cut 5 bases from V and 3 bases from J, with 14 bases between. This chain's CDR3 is CASSRGNVDTEAFF. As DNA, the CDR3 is TGTGCCAGCAGTCGGGGGAATGTGGACACTGAAGCTTTCTTT.

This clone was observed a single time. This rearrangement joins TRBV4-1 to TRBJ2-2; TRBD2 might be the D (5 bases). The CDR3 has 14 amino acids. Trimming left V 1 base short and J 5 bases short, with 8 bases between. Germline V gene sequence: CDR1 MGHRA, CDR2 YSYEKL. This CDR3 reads CASSQVGGTGELFF. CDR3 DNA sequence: TGCGCCAGCAGCCAAGTAGGCGGGACCGGGGAGCTGTTTTTT.